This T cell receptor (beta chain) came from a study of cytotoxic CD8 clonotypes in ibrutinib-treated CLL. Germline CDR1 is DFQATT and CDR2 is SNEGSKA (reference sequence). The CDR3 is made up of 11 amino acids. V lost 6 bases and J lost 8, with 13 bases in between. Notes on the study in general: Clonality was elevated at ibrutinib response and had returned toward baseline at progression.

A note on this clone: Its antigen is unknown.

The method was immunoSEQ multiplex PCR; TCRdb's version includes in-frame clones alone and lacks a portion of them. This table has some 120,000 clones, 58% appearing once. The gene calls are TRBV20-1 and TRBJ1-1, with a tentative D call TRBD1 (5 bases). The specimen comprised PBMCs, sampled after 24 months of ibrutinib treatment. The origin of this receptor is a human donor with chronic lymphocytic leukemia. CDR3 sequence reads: CSANQRGEAFF. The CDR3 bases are TGCAGTGCAAATCAAAGGGGAGAAGCTTTCTTT.